This is a list of T cell receptor beta chains from one sample in a study of read filtering for tumor transcriptome and immune sequencing. TCRdb analysed the reads with MiXCR anew, one entry per CDR3 protein. The sample shows 30,000 to 45,000 distinct CDR3 sequences, around 13% of them seen only once. Sequencing used a population of CD138-negative cells sorted from bone marrow. These receptor sequences come from a donor aged 40 or over with multiple myeloma. Both conserved end residues are part of each CDR3. Each record gives: V gene, J gene, D gene, clone size, CDR3 protein, CDR3 DNA. The D gene is left open where the match is weak. Where a row states a size, it is once, few, many or the class of an expanded clone; other rows omit it.

v_gene: TRBV5-1; j_gene: TRBJ2-1; d_gene: TRBD1; abundance: many; CDR3aa: CASSYGQGGYNEQFF; CDR3nt: TGCGCCAGCAGCTACGGACAGGGAGGATACAATGAGCAGTTCTTC
v_gene: TRBV20-1; j_gene: TRBJ1-5; d_gene: -; abundance: many; CDR3aa: CSAREGLGDSNQPQHF; CDR3nt: TGCAGTGCTAGAGAGGGGCTCGGAGATAGCAATCAGCCCCAGCATTTT
v_gene: TRBV10-3; j_gene: TRBJ2-1; d_gene: -; abundance: many; CDR3aa: CAIGSESSYNEQFF; CDR3nt: TGTGCCATCGGAAGCGAGAGCTCCTACAATGAGCAGTTCTTC
v_gene: TRBV20-1; j_gene: TRBJ1-2; d_gene: TRBD1; abundance: many; CDR3aa: CSASRQGGNYGYTF; CDR3nt: TGCAGTGCTTCCCGACAGGGGGGTAACTATGGCTACACCTTC
v_gene: TRBV18; j_gene: TRBJ2-5; d_gene: -; abundance: many; CDR3aa: CASSPTRRQETQYF; CDR3nt: TGTGCCAGCTCACCGACTCGTAGGCAAGAGACCCAGTACTTC
v_gene: TRBV18; j_gene: TRBJ2-2; d_gene: -; abundance: -; CDR3aa: CASSPGRVNTGELFF; CDR3nt: TGTGCCAGCTCACCAGGCAGGGTGAACACCGGGGAGCTGTTTTTT
v_gene: TRBV3-1; j_gene: TRBJ2-2; d_gene: -; abundance: -; CDR3aa: CASSQERQITGELFF; CDR3nt: TGTGCCAGCAGCCAAGAACGGCAGATCACCGGGGAGCTGTTTTTT
v_gene: TRBV5-5; j_gene: TRBJ2-7; d_gene: -; abundance: -; CDR3aa: CASSSGLGGYYEQYF; CDR3nt: TGTGCCAGCAGTTCGGGACTTGGGGGGTACTACGAGCAGTACTTC
v_gene: TRBV7-9; j_gene: TRBJ1-4; d_gene: TRBD1; abundance: many; CDR3aa: CASSLTGAGEKLFF; CDR3nt: TGTGCCAGCAGCTTAACAGGGGCGGGTGAAAAACTGTTTTTT
v_gene: TRBV7-9; j_gene: TRBJ1-5; d_gene: -; abundance: many; CDR3aa: CASSLARGPYSNQPQHF; CDR3nt: TGTGCCAGCAGCTTAGCGCGGGGACCGTATAGCAATCAGCCCCAGCATTTT
v_gene: TRBV10-2; j_gene: TRBJ1-1; d_gene: -; abundance: many; CDR3aa: CASMSNGNTEAFF; CDR3nt: TGCGCCAGCATGTCTAACGGTAACACTGAAGCTTTCTTT
v_gene: TRBV5-1; j_gene: TRBJ2-5; d_gene: TRBD2; abundance: many; CDR3aa: CASSGGLADAGETQYF; CDR3nt: TGCGCCAGCAGCGGGGGACTAGCGGATGCAGGAGAGACCCAGTACTTC
v_gene: TRBV6-6; j_gene: TRBJ2-5; d_gene: TRBD1; abundance: many; CDR3aa: CASNRGPQETQYF; CDR3nt: TGTGCCAGCAACAGGGGGCCCCAAGAGACCCAGTACTTC
v_gene: TRBV19; j_gene: TRBJ2-3; d_gene: -; abundance: many; CDR3aa: CASSRVDSTDTQYF; CDR3nt: TGTGCCAGTAGTCGTGTAGATAGCACAGATACGCAGTATTTT
v_gene: TRBV5-6; j_gene: TRBJ1-1; d_gene: -; abundance: few; CDR3aa: CASSLGRITEAFF; CDR3nt: TGTGCCAGCAGCTTAGGGAGAATCACTGAAGCTTTCTTT
v_gene: TRBV20-1; j_gene: TRBJ2-1; d_gene: TRBD2; abundance: many; CDR3aa: CSASSRTSGKEQFF; CDR3nt: TGCAGTGCTAGTTCCCGGACTAGCGGCAAAGAGCAGTTCTTC
v_gene: TRBV19; j_gene: TRBJ2-5; d_gene: -; abundance: few; CDR3aa: CASSTQETQYF; CDR3nt: TGTGCCAGTAGTACACAAGAGACCCAGTACTTC
v_gene: TRBV5-1; j_gene: TRBJ1-1; d_gene: -; abundance: many; CDR3aa: CASSLVGGRSHMNTEAFF; CDR3nt: TGCGCCAGCAGCTTGGTGGGGGGACGGTCTCACATGAACACTGAAGCTTTCTTT
v_gene: TRBV24-1; j_gene: TRBJ2-3; d_gene: TRBD2; abundance: many; CDR3aa: CATSEPGTSGRIRTQYF; CDR3nt: TGTGCCACCAGTGAGCCCGGGACTAGCGGGAGAATCCGGACGCAGTATTTT
v_gene: TRBV6-2/TRBV6-3; j_gene: TRBJ1-1; d_gene: -; abundance: many; CDR3aa: CASRERGMNTEAFF; CDR3nt: TGTGCCAGCAGGGAAAGGGGGATGAACACTGAAGCTTTCTTT
v_gene: TRBV23-1; j_gene: TRBJ2-3; d_gene: -; abundance: many; CDR3aa: CASSRTTDTQYF; CDR3nt: TGCGCCAGCAGCCGGACTACAGATACGCAGTATTTT
v_gene: TRBV28; j_gene: TRBJ2-7; d_gene: -; abundance: -; CDR3aa: CASSSSRYEQYF; CDR3nt: TGTGCCAGCAGTTCCTCCAGGTACGAGCAGTACTTC
v_gene: TRBV5-1; j_gene: TRBJ2-1; d_gene: TRBD2; abundance: many; CDR3aa: CASRPGLAGGGNEQFF; CDR3nt: TGCGCCAGCAGGCCCGGACTAGCGGGAGGGGGGAATGAGCAGTTCTTC
v_gene: TRBV9; j_gene: TRBJ2-1; d_gene: TRBD2; abundance: -; CDR3aa: CASSVGGGLAGPGEQFF; CDR3nt: TGTGCCAGCAGCGTAGGGGGGGGACTAGCGGGACCGGGTGAGCAGTTCTTC
v_gene: TRBV24-1; j_gene: TRBJ2-7; d_gene: -; abundance: many; CDR3aa: CATSDSGGGGEQYF; CDR3nt: TGTGCCACCAGTGATTCCGGGGGTGGTGGCGAGCAGTACTTC
v_gene: TRBV19; j_gene: TRBJ1-5; d_gene: -; abundance: many; CDR3aa: CASSIVWNQPQHF; CDR3nt: TGTGCCAGTAGTATCGTATGGAACCAGCCCCAGCATTTT
v_gene: TRBV7-9; j_gene: TRBJ2-3; d_gene: TRBD2; abundance: many; CDR3aa: CASSSSGSTDTQYF; CDR3nt: TGTGCCAGCAGCTCTAGCGGGAGCACAGATACGCAGTATTTT
v_gene: TRBV20-1; j_gene: TRBJ2-1; d_gene: TRBD1; abundance: many; CDR3aa: CSAREPTGERSYNEQFF; CDR3nt: TGCAGTGCTAGAGAACCGACAGGGGAAAGGTCCTACAATGAGCAGTTCTTC
v_gene: TRBV30; j_gene: TRBJ1-1; d_gene: -; abundance: many; CDR3aa: CASQENTEAFF; CDR3nt: TGTGCCTCACAGGAGAACACTGAAGCTTTCTTT
v_gene: TRBV6-6; j_gene: TRBJ1-2; d_gene: -; abundance: -; CDR3aa: CASSPRQTGYTF; CDR3nt: TGTGCCAGCAGTCCCAGACAGACTGGCTACACCTTC
v_gene: TRBV5-1; j_gene: TRBJ2-5; d_gene: -; abundance: many; CDR3aa: CASSPGRVDKETQYF; CDR3nt: TGCGCCAGCAGCCCCGGCCGGGTCGATAAAGAGACCCAGTACTTC
v_gene: TRBV5-6; j_gene: TRBJ2-2; d_gene: -; abundance: many; CDR3aa: CASSLWANTGELFF; CDR3nt: TGTGCCAGCAGCTTGTGGGCGAACACCGGGGAGCTGTTTTTT
v_gene: TRBV4-3; j_gene: TRBJ2-1; d_gene: TRBD2; abundance: many; CDR3aa: CASSQAAGLDYNEQFF; CDR3nt: TGCGCCAGCAGCCAAGCCGCGGGACTAGACTACAATGAGCAGTTCTTC
v_gene: TRBV20-1; j_gene: TRBJ2-2; d_gene: -; abundance: many; CDR3aa: CSARDPLLVGHGELFF; CDR3nt: TGCAGTGCTAGAGATCCGTTGCTAGTGGGTCACGGGGAGCTGTTTTTT
v_gene: TRBV6-2/TRBV6-3; j_gene: TRBJ2-3; d_gene: TRBD2; abundance: -; CDR3aa: CASSYSGSSTDTQYF; CDR3nt: TGTGCCAGCAGTTATAGCGGGTCTAGCACAGATACGCAGTATTTT
v_gene: TRBV19; j_gene: TRBJ2-7; d_gene: -; abundance: -; CDR3aa: CASSIEDSPSGEQYF; CDR3nt: TGTGCCAGTAGTATAGAAGACAGCCCCTCGGGGGAGCAGTACTTC
v_gene: TRBV20-1; j_gene: TRBJ2-7; d_gene: TRBD1; abundance: many; CDR3aa: CSARETGTGSAEQYF; CDR3nt: TGCAGTGCTAGAGAGACCGGGACAGGGTCAGCCGAGCAGTACTTC